This entry lists 7 T cell receptor beta chains sequenced from one sample in a study of blood T cell repertoires in COVID-19. Data came from immunoSEQ multiplex PCR; TCRdb stores just in-frame clones and leaves some out. The sample yields 75,000 to 100,000 clones, around nine tenths seen once. The sequencing sample was made of peripheral blood. These receptors came from a man between 65 and 85 years old with acute or convalescent COVID-19.

The V and J genes are TRBV18 and TRBJ1-2; 8 bases match TRBD1. V lost 6 bases and J lost 4; bases outside the gene matches: 4. The CDR3 totals 13 residues. Germline V lookup: CDR1 KGHSH, CDR2 LQKENI. The CDR3 protein is CASSPQGAYGYTF. DNA of the CDR3: TGTGCCAGCTCCCCCCAGGGGGCCTATGGCTACACCTTC.

This chain links TRBV3-1 (or the pseudogene TRBV3-2) with TRBJ2-7, with D possibly being TRBD1 (5 bases). The CDR3 spans 15 residues. Germline V gene lookup returns CDR1 LGHDT and CDR2 YNNKEL (reference sequence). V gave up 4 bases and J gave up 0 bases, with 13 bases separating them. CDR3 sequence: CASSPWPDTSYEQYF. CDR3 in DNA: TGTGCCAGCAGCCCCTGGCCGGACACCTCCTACGAGCAGTACTTC.

This chain connects TRBV5-4 to TRBJ2-1; 12 nucleotides agree with TRBD2. Losses at the gene ends were 4 bases for V and 9 bases for J; bases not matched to a gene: 5. Germline V gene sequence: CDR1 SGHNT, CDR2 YYREEE (reference sequence). This CDR3 is 14 amino acids long. CDR3 DNA sequence: TGTGCCAGCAGCCCCCGGACTAGCGGGGTTGAGCAGTTCTTC. The encoded protein is CASSPRTSGVEQFF.

The chain carries TRBV5-1 and TRBJ1-5, with a possible D match to TRBD1 (5 bases). Germline V CDR1 and CDR2: SGHRS, YFSETQ. The CDR3 has 15 amino acids. Trimming shortened V by 1 base and J by 3 bases, and 11 bases separated the two germline ends. This CDR3 is CASSLTGKDNQPQHF. CDR3 DNA: TGCGCCAGCAGCTTGACAGGCAAAGACAATCAGCCCCAGCATTTT.

The chain's CDR3 is CAWTHGYSNQPQHF. CDR3 in DNA: TGTGCCTGGACCCACGGGTATAGCAATCAGCCCCAGCATTTT. This chain uses TRBV30 with TRBJ1-5; D is ambiguous. Germline-derived CDR1 and CDR2 are GTSNPN and SVGIG (reference sequence). V gave up 4 bases and J gave up 0 bases, with 10 bases separating them. The CDR3 has 14 amino acids.

The rearrangement joins TRBV6-1 to TRBJ1-4; D might be TRBD1 (6 bases). Germline V gene sequence: CDR1 MNHNS, CDR2 SASEGT. CDR3 length: 12 amino acids. The V end lost 2 bases, the J end lost 12 bases, and 10 bases lay between the germline ends. CDR3 amino acids: CASSEMGAELFF. The CDR3 coding sequence is TGTGCCAGCAGTGAAATGGGGGCTGAACTGTTTTTT.

The chain combines TRBV28 with TRBJ2-7; 9 positions match TRBD1. Germline V gene data show CDR1 as MDHEN and CDR2 as SYDVKM. Losses at the gene ends were 3 bases for V and 2 bases for J; bases not matched to a gene: 17. The CDR3 sequence is 19 residues long. The CDR3 spells CASSFEGQGGEYKAYEQYV. The CDR3 region has the DNA TGTGCCAGCAGTTTTGAGGGACAGGGTGGGGAGTATAAGGCCTACGAGCAGTACGTC.